This T cell receptor (beta chain) was identified in a study of blood T cells in healthy people across ages. General study results and limits: The diversity estimates, figures obtained from one million T cells, were considered underestimates.

Comments on this clonotype: The antigen remains unidentified.

With a J-beta primer mix and a sample-barcoded 5' primer, a second PCR ran 7 to 11 cycles. MiXCR, run by TCRdb on the 5' RACE reads, gives a single entry per CDR3 protein. The table records 750,000 to 950,000 distinct CDR3 sequences, 20% to 30% of them present only once. Another study also made use of these data, one on T cells of mothers and their children.

The TCR comes from a boy aged 5 to 17 in good health. The source material was blood.

The DNA for the CDR3 is TGTGCCAGCAGTTTTACCTCAGGACCGGATACCTACGAGCAGTACTTC. Amino acid sequence: CASSFTSGPDTYEQYF. This sequence joins TRBV11-2 and TRBJ2-7; D is unresolved. Germline CDR1 reads SGHAT; CDR2 reads FQNNGV. The CDR3 sequence is 16 residues long. Trimming took off 6 bases at V and 2 bases at J, with 20 bases between the two ends.